Following are 28 T cell receptor beta chains from one sample sequenced in a study of regulatory T cells in long-lasting Graves disease (dated by TCRdb to the early 2020s). In light of the paper, this sample's time point label describes: newly diagnosed GD, antithyroid drugs for less than 3 months. RNA was extracted from PBMCs in TRIzol for both TCR sequencing and RNA sequencing. Libraries were made using multiplex PCR. Sequencing was performed on an Illumina HiSeq 4000. TCR beta libraries were built with iRepertoire HTBI primers and Arm-PCR amplification of CDR3 regions. TCRdb handled the public reads itself, with Q25 trimming in fastp and clone calling in MiXCR, and kept productive beta chains. All rows with the same CDR3 protein become a single entry with the most common DNA and genes. Here the sample has under 450,000 distinct CDR3 sequences; approximately 12% occur a single time. Together, the top ten hold about 19% of the sample.

Separately, the same data were catalogued under a study of T cells in Graves' hyperthyroidism and ophthalmopathy.

The sequencing here drew on peripheral blood mononuclear cells (PBMCs), taken at new diagnosis, from a patient treated with antithyroid drugs. These receptors all come from a woman aged 18-35 years with Graves disease. Donor details come from another sample of the same person, matched by shared clones.

V gene TRBV24-1 combines with J gene TRBJ2-2; 7 nucleotides line up with TRBD1. The length of the CDR3 is 17 residues. Germline V gene lookup returns CDR1 KGHDR and CDR2 SFDVKD. Trimming cost V 0 bases and J 0 bases; bases outside gene matches: 3. CDR3 loop: CATSDLRQGANTGELFF. The CDR3 region has the DNA TGTGCCACCAGTGATTTGCGGCAGGGGGCGAACACCGGGGAGCTGTTTTTT.

The rearrangement uses TRBV7-2 and TRBJ2-1, with 13 nucleotides matching TRBD2. The J segment lost 10 bases and the V segment lost 5 bases, leaving 2 bases of the junction unmatched. The CDR3 sequence is 13 residues long. Germline-derived CDR1 and CDR2 are SGHTA and FQGNSA. In DNA form, the CDR3 reads TGTGCCAGCAGCGAGGGACTAGCGGGGGAGCAGTTCTTC. It is translated as CASSEGLAGEQFF.

This clonotype was seen ten or more times. Sequence at one end of the junction differs from germline and may be a read error. This chain uses TRBV7-2 with TRBJ1-1, with TRBD1 identical over 10 bases. The CDR3 has 18 amino acids. Germline lookup yields CDR1 SGHTA and CDR2 FQGNSA. The CDR3 here is CASSQDLGQGLANTEAFF. For the CDR3, the DNA is TGCGCCAGCAGCCAAGATCTGGGACAGGGGTTGGCGAACACTGAAGCTTTCTTT. Together with reference TRBV7-2 and TRBJ1-1, the CDR3 gives the full variable domain: GAGVSQSPSNKVTEKGKDVELRCDPISGHTALYWYRQSLGQGLEFLIYFQGNSAPDKSGLPSDRFSAERTGGSVSTLTIQRTQQEDSAVYLCASSQDLGQGLANTEAFFGQGTRLTVV.

This clonotype was found a few times. The chain joins TRBV12-3 or TRBV12-4 to TRBJ2-1, with 9 bases matching TRBD2. CDR3 length: 16 residues. V lost 5 bases, J lost 14 bases, and 19 bases stayed unmatched. CDR3 sequence (DNA): TGTGCCAGCAGTCTGTCCCGAGGGGGCGGGGGGGAGAAGGAGTTCTTC. This translates into CASSLSRGGGGEKEFF.

This clonotype was detected ten times or more. The genes are TRBV15 and TRBJ1-1; possibly TRBD1 for D (5 bases). V lost 3 bases to trimming and J lost 7 bases, with 27 bases between them. CDR3 length: 18 amino acids. Looked up from germline, CDR1 is LNHNV and CDR2 is YYDKDF (reference sequence). The CDR3 bases are TGTGCCACCAGCAGGCACCCCCGCGGGGCACTTAATGAGAATGAAGCTTTCTTT. Translated: CATSRHPRGALNENEAFF.

This clonotype was seen many times. The chain carries TRBV7-2 and TRBJ1-3; D is undetermined. The CDR3 loop spans 14 amino acids. Germline assignment: CDR1 SGHTA and CDR2 FQGNSA. V was cut by 3 bases and J by 2 bases, with 8 bases left in between. In DNA, the CDR3 is TGTGCCAGCAGCTTGGTAGGGCCTGGAAACACCATATATTTT. It codes for CASSLVGPGNTIYF.

The sample holds many counts of this clonotype. The rearrangement links TRBV27 to TRBJ2-1; 10 bases line up with TRBD2. This CDR3 contains 17 residues. Germline CDR1 MNHEY, CDR2 SMNVEV (reference sequence). V was pared by 7 bases and J by 2 bases, with 11 bases of the junction left unmatched. The CDR3: CASNHGGLAETYNEQFF. CDR3 nucleotides: TGTGCCAGCAACCATGGAGGACTAGCGGAAACCTACAATGAGCAGTTCTTC.

This clonotype was seen at least ten times. The chain uses TRBV19 and TRBJ1-1; 9 bases match TRBD1. The CDR3 is 16 amino acids. Germline V CDR1 and CDR2: LNHDA, SQIVND (reference sequence). Trimming removed 8 bases from V and 2 bases from J; junction bases left unmatched: 12. As DNA, the CDR3 is TGTGCCAGTCATGAGGGACAGGGTCTTGGAAACACTGAAGCTTTCTTT. Its protein is CASHEGQGLGNTEAFF.

Many counts were recorded for this clonotype. The chain carries TRBV29-1 and TRBJ2-1; D call uncertain. The V end lost 4 bases, the J end lost 10 bases, and 20 bases lay between the germline ends. The germline CDR1 and CDR2 sequences are SQVTM and ANQGSEA. The CDR3 consists of 14 residues. The chain's CDR3 is CSVVKRPRRWEQFF. CDR3 nucleotide sequence: TGCAGCGTTGTTAAGAGACCCCGGCGATGGGAGCAGTTCTTC.

This clonotype has only a few counts. The chain uses TRBV20-1 and TRBJ2-7, with 7 bases matching TRBD1. This CDR3 region has 15 residues. V was clipped by 0 bases and J by 3 bases; unmatched bases: 8. Germline-derived CDR1 and CDR2 are DFQATT and SNEGSKA (reference sequence). CDR3 in amino acids: CSARDLAGDSYEQYV. The CDR3 DNA reads TGCAGTGCTAGAGATCTGGCCGGGGACAGCTACGAGCAGTACGTC.

This clonotype was recorded a few times. The chain has TRBV20-1 and TRBJ2-5; no firm D call. Germline CDR1 and CDR2: DFQATT and SNEGSKA (reference sequence). V lost 2 bases, J lost 4 bases, and 20 bases lay in between. The CDR3 loop spans 16 amino acids. In DNA form, the CDR3 reads TGCAGTGCTAGATTTAAGGGCTGGAGTTACGGAGAGACCCAGTACTTC. Amino acid sequence: CSARFKGWSYGETQYF.

The rearrangement uses TRBV19 and TRBJ2-3, with 9 bases matching TRBD2. The V segment lost 6 bases and the J segment 0 bases; nucleotides outside the gene matches: 13. The V gene's germline CDR1 is LNHDA and CDR2 SQIVND (reference sequence). The CDR3 has 18 residues. CDR3 sequence reads: CASSQREAWMASTDTQYF. As DNA, the CDR3 is TGTGCCAGTAGCCAGCGGGAGGCATGGATGGCCAGCACAGATACGCAGTATTTT.

This clonotype was detected ten times or more. The CDR3 is CASSRVGPPSTDTQYF. The DNA of the CDR3 is TGCGCCAGCAGCCGTGTGGGCCCTCCTAGCACAGATACGCAGTATTTT. This sequence joins TRBV5-1 and TRBJ2-3, with unresolved D. CDR3 length: 16 amino acids. The V gene's germline CDR1 is SGHRS and CDR2 YFSETQ. V lost 4 bases and J 0 bases, leaving 15 bases between the germline ends.

This clonotype was detected ten times or more. The genes are TRBV20-1 and TRBJ1-2, with no clear D. Germline V gene data show CDR1 as DFQATT and CDR2 as SNEGSKA (reference sequence). V shed 5 bases and J shed 2 bases, with 12 bases lying between them. The CDR3 is made up of 13 amino acids. For the CDR3, the DNA is TGCAGTGCTTTCCCAGCAGCGAACTATGGCTACACCTTC. Translated: CSAFPAANYGYTF.

This clonotype was seen at least ten times. The rearrangement uses TRBV29-1 and TRBJ1-1, with no clear D. Trimming stripped 7 bases from V and 3 bases from J, with 9 bases between. The CDR3 covers 11 residues. Per germline, CDR1 SQVTM and CDR2 ANQGSEA. The CDR3 nucleotides are TGCAGCGGGACGGAATACACTGAAGCTTTCTTT. Translating gives CSGTEYTEAFF. Using reference TRBV29-1 and TRBJ1-1 for the parts outside the CDR3, the full variable domain is SAVISQKPSRDICQRGTSLTIQCQVDSQVTMMFWYRQQPGQSLTLIATANQGSEATYESGFVIDKFPISRPNLTFSTLTVSNMSPEDSSIYLCSGTEYTEAFFGQGTRLTVV.

This clonotype was picked up many times. V gene TRBV2 combines with J gene TRBJ2-2; 8 nucleotides match TRBD2. Per germline, CDR1 SNHLY and CDR2 FYNNEI. J gave up 5 bases and V 3 bases, and 5 bases lay outside the gene matches. The CDR3 has 15 amino acids. CDR3 sequence: CASSEMASGTGELFF. CDR3 coding DNA: TGTGCCAGCAGTGAGATGGCTAGCGGGACCGGGGAGCTGTTTTTT.

This clonotype was found a few times. CDR3 sequence reads: CASSLVAGPEKETQYF. In nucleotides, the CDR3 is TGTGCCAGCAGCTTAGTAGCGGGACCCGAAAAAGAGACCCAGTACTTC. The rearrangement links TRBV7-8 to TRBJ2-5, with 8 positions matching TRBD2. V gave up 1 base and J gave up 3 bases; unmatched junction bases: 7. CDR1 and CDR2 from the germline V gene are SGHVS and FQNEAQ. The CDR3 runs to 16 residues. Full variable domain (outside the CDR3, taken from reference TRBV7-8 and TRBJ2-5): GAGVSQSPRYKVAKRGQDVALRCDPISGHVSLFWYQQALGQGPEFLTYFQNEAQLDKSGLPSDRFFAERPEGSVSTLKIQRTQQEDSAVYLCASSLVAGPEKETQYFGPGTRLLVL.

This clonotype was detected ten times or more. V and J are TRBV12-3 or TRBV12-4 and TRBJ2-5, with a weak D call TRBD2 (7 bases). Trimming shortened V by 3 bases and J by 5 bases, and 13 bases separated the two germline ends. CDR3 length: 14 amino acids. This CDR3 is CASSFPGGLETQYF. The CDR3 nucleotides are TGTGCCAGCAGTTTTCCGGGGGGCCTTGAGACCCAGTACTTC.

This clonotype came up many times. CDR3 in DNA: TGTGCCAGCAGCTTGGAGGGGGATTCCTACGAGCAGTACGTC. This encodes CASSLEGDSYEQYV. This chain uses TRBV7-2 with TRBJ2-7; D might be TRBD1 or TRBD2, each matching 6 bases. The CDR3 consists of 14 residues. CDR1 is SGHTA and CDR2 is FQGNSA in the germline V gene. V gave up 3 bases and J gave up 1 base, with 10 bases separating them.

V gene TRBV4-3 combines with J gene TRBJ2-1; TRBD1 is a possible D gene (6 bases). The CDR3 runs 16 residues. The germline gives CDR1 LGHNA, CDR2 YSLEER. V was shortened by 0 bases and J by 7 bases, with 16 bases between the two germline ends. CDR3 sequence: CASSQDWGTRYNEQFF. The CDR3 region has the DNA TGCGCCAGCAGCCAAGATTGGGGGACACGATATAATGAGCAGTTCTTC.

This clonotype showed up many times. The rearrangement joins TRBV3-1 to TRBJ2-1; the D is unclear. This CDR3 comprises 16 residues. Per germline, CDR1 LGHDT and CDR2 YNNKEL (reference sequence). V was trimmed by 1 base and J by 4 bases, leaving 14 bases between them. The CDR3 sequence is CASSQGSWQIYNEQFF. CDR3 bases: TGTGCCAGCAGCCAAGGATCATGGCAGATATACAATGAGCAGTTCTTC.

The table lists this clonotype with many counts. The chain joins TRBV5-1 to TRBJ2-3; possibly TRBD1 for D (6 bases). The CDR3 is made up of 15 amino acids. V lost 4 bases and J lost 2, with 14 bases in between. Germline lookup yields CDR1 SGHRS and CDR2 YFSETQ. The chain's CDR3 is CASSRQGSPTDTQYF. The CDR3 DNA sequence: TGCGCCAGCAGCCGCCAGGGGTCTCCCACAGATACGCAGTATTTT.

There are many counts of this clonotype. The rearrangement links TRBV9 to TRBJ2-3; 7 nucleotides agree with TRBD2. CDR1 SGDLS and CDR2 YYNGEE come from the germline V gene. Unmatched junction bases numbered 4, after V lost 7 bases and J lost 2 bases. The CDR3 has 13 residues. The CDR3 DNA follows: TGTGCCAGCGGGGGGGAGATCACAGATACGCAGTATTTT. It codes for CASGGEITDTQYF.

On this clonotype: This likely comes from a read error, as the CDR3 has no conserved phenylalanine or tryptophan at its end. The chain has TRBV28 and TRBJ1-1, with D unclear. The CDR3 has 14 residues. Trimming cost V 5 bases and J 0 bases, with 10 bases left between them. Germline assignment: CDR1 MDHEN and CDR2 SYDVKM. CDR3 in DNA: TGTGCCAGCAGTCTTTTTTTCATGAACACTGAAGCTTTCCTT. Translation gives CASSLFFMNTEAFL.

This clonotype was observed many times. The chain carries TRBV12-3 or TRBV12-4 and TRBJ1-2, with 8 bases fitting TRBD1. There are 14 residues in the CDR3. Losses at the gene ends were 3 bases for V and 7 bases for J; bases not matched to a gene: 7. This CDR3 is CASSFGRGLSGYTF. CDR3 coding DNA: TGTGCCAGCAGTTTCGGCAGGGGGCTTAGTGGCTACACCTTC.

The J gene is TRBJ2-5, the V gene TRBV5-5; TRBD2 aligns across 11 bases. The CDR3 covers 16 residues. CDR1 is SGHKS, CDR2 YYEKEE, per germline (reference sequence). With V trimmed by 4 bases and J by 2 bases, 7 bases remained unmatched. CDR3 residues: CASSRSRTSGQETQYF. The CDR3 DNA follows: TGTGCCAGCAGCCGAAGCCGGACTAGCGGGCAAGAGACCCAGTACTTC.

This clonotype showed up many times. The CDR3 DNA reads as TGCAGTGCTAGAGAGGGCCGCAATGGGCCCCAGCATTTT. Protein sequence: CSAREGRNGPQHF. The V and J genes are TRBV20-1 and TRBJ1-5, with D uncertain. CDR3 length equals 13 residues. The germline V gene encodes CDR1 DFQATT and CDR2 SNEGSKA (reference sequence). The germline V and J ends were trimmed by 0 bases and 9 bases, with 12 bases remaining between them.

In its sample, this clonotype was seen many times. This rearrangement joins TRBV7-2 to TRBJ2-1; 14 bases fit TRBD2. The CDR3 consists of 18 residues. Losses at the gene ends were 4 bases for V and 6 bases for J; bases not matched to a gene: 11. Germline V gene lookup returns CDR1 SGHTA and CDR2 FQGNSA. CDR3 region: CASSSWAGGLAGVNEQFF. Written as DNA, the CDR3 is TGTGCCAGCAGCTCCTGGGCCGGGGGACTAGCGGGGGTCAATGAGCAGTTCTTC.